A single sample is the source of the 21 T cell receptor beta chains below, sequenced in a study of PD-1 blockade in classical Hodgkin lymphoma. Time point specified: cycle 4 day 1 (C4D1), after five to seven weeks of nivolumab. Each and every patient relapsed after autologous stem cell transplantation, and patients got differing brentuximab vedotin exposure. This table comes from immunoSEQ multiplex PCR, and its TCRdb copy is limited to in-frame clones, with some not included. The sample has 100,000 or so clones, approximately 89% seen once. The specimen comprised peripheral blood mononuclear cells (PBMCs), sampled before the fourth cycle of nivolumab. Every receptor here comes from a human donor with classical Hodgkin lymphoma.

V usage is TRBV9 and J usage is TRBJ2-3; possible D gene TRBD1, 5 bases. V lost 1 base to trimming and J lost 0 bases, with 9 bases between them. CDR3 length: 15 amino acids. CDR1 SGDLS and CDR2 YYNGEE come from the germline V gene. CDR3 in amino acids: CASSVIDSSTDTQYF. Written as DNA, the CDR3 is TGTGCCAGCAGCGTAATCGACAGCAGCACAGATACGCAGTATTTT.

The V gene is TRBV18, the J gene TRBJ2-5; tentative D call: TRBD1 (6 bases). CDR1 KGHSH and CDR2 LQKENI come from the germline V gene. CDR3 length: 13 amino acids. V lost 4 bases and J lost 1, with 7 bases in between. The CDR3 region is CASSRDTQETQYF. The CDR3 DNA sequence: TGTGCCAGCTCACGGGACACCCAAGAGACCCAGTACTTC.

The rearrangement links TRBV7-2 to TRBJ2-3; TRBD2 matches at 7 bases. Germline V gene sequence: CDR1 SGHTA, CDR2 FQGNSA. The CDR3 covers 16 residues. The trim removed 3 bases at V and 1 base at J, leaving 7 bases unmatched. The CDR3: CASSFLTSRGTDTQYF. CDR3 bases: TGTGCCAGCAGCTTTTTGACTAGCCGGGGCACAGATACGCAGTATTTT.

V is TRBV6-5 and J is TRBJ1-1; the D gene is possibly TRBD1 (5 bases). The V and J ends lost 7 bases and 0 bases respectively, with 15 bases between them. Germline values: CDR1 MNHEY, CDR2 SVGAGI. This CDR3 has 15 residues. The CDR3 sequence is CASNARVLLNTEAFF. The CDR3 nucleotides are TGTGCCAGCAACGCCAGGGTACTCCTGAACACTGAAGCTTTCTTT.

The chain joins TRBV7-7 to TRBJ2-5, with D hard to call. Trimming cost V 4 bases and J 5 bases, with 11 bases left between them. The CDR3 runs 13 residues. Germline CDR1 reads SSHAT; CDR2 reads FNYEAQ (reference sequence). The CDR3, as DNA: TGTGCCAGCAGCTACCCACTGGGGGAGACCCAGTACTTC. This codes for CASSYPLGETQYF.

Worth noting for this clone: Other DNA sequences in the sample encode the same CDR3. The chain uses TRBV28 and TRBJ1-2, with D unclear. V lost 1 base to trimming and J lost 2 bases, with 8 bases between them. The CDR3 totals 14 residues. CDR1 is MDHEN and CDR2 is SYDVKM in the germline V gene. The CDR3 sequence: CASSLSAGNYGYTF. The DNA of the CDR3 is TGTGCCAGCAGTTTATCTGCAGGAAACTATGGCTACACCTTC.

In this sample, this clone turned up once. The rearrangement joins TRBV27 to TRBJ2-1, with TRBD2 matching over 7 bases. The CDR3 consists of 17 residues. Germline trimming cut 5 bases from V and 0 bases from J; bases unmatched to any gene: 10. Germline-derived CDR1 and CDR2 are MNHEY and SMNVEV (reference sequence). This CDR3 is CASSAAAGVGSYNEQFF. The CDR3 bases are TGTGCCAGCAGTGCTGCGGCGGGGGTAGGCTCCTACAATGAGCAGTTCTTC.

The chain joins TRBV27 to TRBJ1-5, with D unresolved. The ends were cut back, 2 bases at V and 5 bases at J, with 7 bases in the middle. The CDR3 has 13 amino acids. Germline values: CDR1 MNHEY, CDR2 SMNVEV (reference sequence). The CDR3 spells CASSLSGDQPQHF. CDR3 bases: TGTGCCAGCAGTTTAAGCGGGGATCAGCCCCAGCATTTT.

This rearrangement joins TRBV6-5 to TRBJ2-2, with 8 bases aligning to TRBD2. The V and J ends lost 4 bases and 1 base, in that order; junction bases with no gene match: 2. CDR1 and CDR2 (germline): MNHEY, SVGAGI. CDR3 size: 15 residues. The DNA for the CDR3 is TGTGCCAGCAGTTCGGGACTAGAGAACACCGGGGAGCTGTTTTTT. Translating gives CASSSGLENTGELFF.

Notes on this clone: The germline gene is not matched at one end of the junction; a read error may be the cause. The chain joins TRBV7-7 to TRBJ1-2; D not resolved. The V gene's germline CDR1 is SSHAT and CDR2 FNYEAQ (reference sequence). This CDR3 spans 15 amino acids. The CDR3 sequence is CASSLGMGCDYGYTF. DNA of the CDR3: TGTGCTAGCAGCTTAGGCATGGGATGCGACTATGGCTACACCTTC.

This clone appeared a single time. The chain couples TRBV2 to TRBJ2-7; D is unclear. Germline V gene lookup returns CDR1 SNHLY and CDR2 FYNNEI. The CDR3 sequence is 12 residues long. The V end was cut by 6 bases, the J end by 4 bases, with 10 bases between. This CDR3 is CASRPIGYEQYF. In nucleotides, the CDR3 is TGTGCCAGCAGGCCCATAGGTTACGAGCAGTACTTC.

The J gene is TRBJ2-7, the V gene TRBV6-5; D remains unclear. The germline CDR1 and CDR2 sequences are MNHEY and SVGAGI. V lost 0 bases, J lost 6 bases, and 9 bases lay in between. CDR3 size: 13 residues. CDR3 protein: CASSYSKWREQYF. The CDR3, as DNA: TGTGCCAGCAGTTACTCGAAGTGGCGCGAGCAGTACTTC.

The gene calls are TRBV27 and TRBJ1-5, with D perhaps TRBD1 (5 bases). V lost 3 bases and J 4 bases, leaving 13 bases between the germline ends. The CDR3 runs to 15 residues. The germline CDR1 and CDR2 sequences are MNHEY and SMNVEV (reference sequence). CDR3 in DNA: TGTGCCAGCAGTTTGCGTGTTGGGGGGAATCAGCCCCAGCATTTT. Translation: CASSLRVGGNQPQHF.

This chain links TRBV28 with TRBJ2-1; D might be TRBD1 (6 bases). Germline CDR1 reads MDHEN; CDR2 reads SYDVKM. Deletions cut 2 bases from V and 0 bases from J, with 11 bases between. The CDR3 covers 16 residues. CDR3 amino acids: CASSLEQGSSYNEQFF. DNA for the CDR3: TGTGCCAGCAGTTTAGAACAGGGAAGCTCCTACAATGAGCAGTTCTTC.

The chain recombines TRBV4-3 with TRBJ1-1; 10 positions match TRBD1. The germline V gene has CDR1 LGHNA and CDR2 YSLEER. Trimming cost V 4 bases and J 3 bases; bases outside gene matches: 5. The CDR3 length is 15 residues. The CDR3 loop is CASSPQTGGYTEAFF. The CDR3 DNA is TGCGCCAGCAGCCCTCAGACAGGGGGCTACACTGAAGCTTTCTTT.

This chain uses TRBV11-2 with TRBJ2-5, with 9 bases fitting TRBD1. CDR3 length equals 19 residues. Unmatched junction bases numbered 17, after V lost 5 bases and J lost 1 base. In germline, CDR1 is SGHAT, CDR2 FQNNGV. The CDR3 sequence is CASSTWGVAGQGPQETQYF. As DNA, the CDR3 is TGTGCCAGCAGCACATGGGGTGTTGCGGGACAGGGCCCCCAAGAGACCCAGTACTTC.

A word on this clone: Relative to the germline gene, one junction end is altered; a read error may explain this. The rearrangement uses TRBV6-1 and TRBJ1-1; 7 nucleotides align to TRBD1. The CDR3 length is 14 residues. CDR1 and CDR2 from the germline V gene are MNHNS and SASEGT. CDR3 in DNA: TGTGCCAGCAGAGAAGGGACAGAGAACACTGAAGCTTTCTTT. It codes for CASREGTENTEAFF.

This clone has more than one count but fewer than ten. The rearrangement joins TRBV5-1 to TRBJ1-1, with D unclear. Trimming pared 4 bases from V and 1 base from J, leaving 14 bases between. The CDR3 is made up of 15 amino acids. CDR1 and CDR2 from the germline V gene are SGHRS and YFSETQ. The CDR3 protein is CASSTAGRTNTEAFF. The DNA for the CDR3 is TGCGCCAGCAGCACCGCCGGAAGAACGAACACTGAAGCTTTCTTT.

The chain is built from TRBV5-1 and TRBJ1-1, with D possibly being TRBD1 (5 bases). Germline CDR1 is SGHRS and CDR2 is YFSETQ. The V and J ends lost 4 bases and 5 bases respectively, with 12 bases between them. The CDR3 contains 13 residues. CDR3: CASSLEGWTEAFF. Written as DNA, the CDR3 is TGCGCCAGCAGCCTAGAGGGGTGGACTGAAGCTTTCTTT.

CDR3 sequence: CASSVGDNPSGNTIYF. The CDR3 nucleotides read TGTGCCAGCAGCGTAGGCGACAATCCCTCTGGAAACACCATATATTTT. The V and J genes are TRBV9 and TRBJ1-3; D gene unclear. The CDR3 covers 16 residues. Germline V gives CDR1 SGDLS, CDR2 YYNGEE. V was clipped by 0 bases and J by 0 bases, with 10 bases between them. The whole variable domain, remainder taken from reference TRBV9 and TRBJ1-3, is DSGVTQTPKHLITATGQRVTLRCSPRSGDLSVYWYQQSLDQGLQFLIQYYNGEERAKGNILERFSAQQFPDLHSELNLSSLELGDSALYFCASSVGDNPSGNTIYFGEGSWLTVV.

V and J are TRBV6-1 and TRBJ1-2; D is perhaps TRBD1 (5 bases). The CDR3 is 13 amino acids. Trimming took off 5 bases at V and 8 bases at J, with 15 bases between the two ends. CDR1 and CDR2 from the germline V gene are MNHNS and SASEGT. The DNA of the CDR3 is TGTGCCAGCAGTAGACGGGACTGGGAGGGCTACACCTTC. Its translation is CASSRRDWEGYTF.